One TCR beta chain is described in this entry. Its antigen target is currently unknown. No much larger clone exists at a distance of one base, and base qualities are not known. The data belong to a study of blood T cell repertoires in COVID-19 (TCRdb year 2020). At the level of the whole study: Samples covering the acute and convalescent phases of COVID-19 were provided by collaborators in the United States, Italy and Spain. The material from the prospective study consisted of cDNA or gDNA derived from T cells, B-cell-depleted T cells, or PBMCs. The repertoires were released in a freely available public database intended as a resource for research on the immune response to SARS-CoV-2. Deeply sampled blood TCRbeta repertoires from subjects exposed to, actively infected with, or recovered from COVID-19 were included in the dataset. HLA class I and class II types, where available, came from metadata supplied by the sample provider rather than from assay-based typing. The samples were drawn from the first 160 participants of the ongoing ImmuneRACE study and from under 1,500 subjects provided by 6 global collaborators. The sample metadata nearly always contained a de-identified subject ID, COVID-19 status, age in years and sex. What the work shows at the level of the full study, not this receptor alone: Clinical and demographic metadata were provided uncurated, with the amount varying by source and participant.

In the germline V gene (reference sequence), CDR1 corresponds to SEHNR and CDR2 to FQNEAQ. Taken from cysteine to phenylalanine, the CDR3 has 14 residues. Of the read, only the CDR3 DNA is kept; its 42 bases are in frame from base 1. Trimming costs V 2 bases and J 5 bases, and their ends lie 12 bases apart. Whole blood was collected in K2EDTA tubes by collaborating institutions according to the institutions' own protocols. For TCRbeta analysis, collaborators shipped samples in one of three forms: frozen whole blood, isolated PBMCs, or DNA extracted from either of those sample types. TCRbeta CDR3 regions were amplified from genomic DNA using the immunoSEQ Assay, a bias-controlled multiplex PCR. The source study handled its data this way. Within the assay, amplification of reference gene primers was used to estimate how many nucleated cells each sample contained. To quantify the absolute abundance of each unique TCRbeta CDR3 rearrangement, sequence reads were collapsed and filtered. For each sample, productive Simpson clonality was calculated as the square root of Simpson's diversity index over productive rearrangements. Sourced from immuneACCESS, this table was stored by TCRdb with only in-frame sequences that have V and J called. A share of the clones is absent; for the studies checked, an unresolved V gene accounts for under half, and the remainder has no known explanation. V, J and clone size derive from that table, while D and trimming were established from the DNA sequence. The sample profile shows roughly 80,000 clones; under 85% of them were found once. Roughly 13% of the sample comes from the top ten.

Rearrangement joined TRBV7-9 to TRBJ1-1, and perhaps TRBD1 as D gene, on 5 matching bases. The receptor was derived from a human donor in a cohort sampled during active COVID-19. Sequences were obtained from peripheral blood. The DNA sequence is TGTGCCAGCAGCTTAAAGGGGCGAAGTACTGAAGCTTTCTTT. It translates to CASSLKGRSTEAFF.